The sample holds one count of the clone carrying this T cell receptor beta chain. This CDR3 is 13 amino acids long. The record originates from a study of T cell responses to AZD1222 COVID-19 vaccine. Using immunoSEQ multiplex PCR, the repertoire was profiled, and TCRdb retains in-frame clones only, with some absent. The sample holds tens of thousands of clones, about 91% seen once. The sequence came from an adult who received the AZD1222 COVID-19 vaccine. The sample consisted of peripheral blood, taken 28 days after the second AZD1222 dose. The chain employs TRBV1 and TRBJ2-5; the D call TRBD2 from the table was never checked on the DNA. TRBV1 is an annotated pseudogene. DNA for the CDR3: TGCACCAGCGTACCCCTAGCTTCCGAGACCCAGTACTTC. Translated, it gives CTSVPLASETQYF.